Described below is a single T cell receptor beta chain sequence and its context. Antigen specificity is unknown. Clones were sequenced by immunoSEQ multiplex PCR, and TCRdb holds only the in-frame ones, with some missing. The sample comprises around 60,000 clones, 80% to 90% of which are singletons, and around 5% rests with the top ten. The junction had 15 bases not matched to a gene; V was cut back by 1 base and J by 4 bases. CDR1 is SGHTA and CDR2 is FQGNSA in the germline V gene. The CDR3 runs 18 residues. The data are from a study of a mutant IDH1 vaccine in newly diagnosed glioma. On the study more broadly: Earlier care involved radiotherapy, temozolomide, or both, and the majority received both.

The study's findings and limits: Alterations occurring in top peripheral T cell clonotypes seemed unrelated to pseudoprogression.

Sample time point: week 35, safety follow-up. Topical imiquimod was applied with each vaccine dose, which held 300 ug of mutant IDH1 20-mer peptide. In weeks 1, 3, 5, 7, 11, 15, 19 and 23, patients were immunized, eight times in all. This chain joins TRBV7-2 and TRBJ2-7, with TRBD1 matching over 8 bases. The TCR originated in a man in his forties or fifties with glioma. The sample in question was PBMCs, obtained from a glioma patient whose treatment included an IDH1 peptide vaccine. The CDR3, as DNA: TGTGCCAGCAGCTTAGAATTCAGGGGGCGTTCTTACAGGTACGAGCAGTACTTC. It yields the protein CASSLEFRGRSYRYEQYF.